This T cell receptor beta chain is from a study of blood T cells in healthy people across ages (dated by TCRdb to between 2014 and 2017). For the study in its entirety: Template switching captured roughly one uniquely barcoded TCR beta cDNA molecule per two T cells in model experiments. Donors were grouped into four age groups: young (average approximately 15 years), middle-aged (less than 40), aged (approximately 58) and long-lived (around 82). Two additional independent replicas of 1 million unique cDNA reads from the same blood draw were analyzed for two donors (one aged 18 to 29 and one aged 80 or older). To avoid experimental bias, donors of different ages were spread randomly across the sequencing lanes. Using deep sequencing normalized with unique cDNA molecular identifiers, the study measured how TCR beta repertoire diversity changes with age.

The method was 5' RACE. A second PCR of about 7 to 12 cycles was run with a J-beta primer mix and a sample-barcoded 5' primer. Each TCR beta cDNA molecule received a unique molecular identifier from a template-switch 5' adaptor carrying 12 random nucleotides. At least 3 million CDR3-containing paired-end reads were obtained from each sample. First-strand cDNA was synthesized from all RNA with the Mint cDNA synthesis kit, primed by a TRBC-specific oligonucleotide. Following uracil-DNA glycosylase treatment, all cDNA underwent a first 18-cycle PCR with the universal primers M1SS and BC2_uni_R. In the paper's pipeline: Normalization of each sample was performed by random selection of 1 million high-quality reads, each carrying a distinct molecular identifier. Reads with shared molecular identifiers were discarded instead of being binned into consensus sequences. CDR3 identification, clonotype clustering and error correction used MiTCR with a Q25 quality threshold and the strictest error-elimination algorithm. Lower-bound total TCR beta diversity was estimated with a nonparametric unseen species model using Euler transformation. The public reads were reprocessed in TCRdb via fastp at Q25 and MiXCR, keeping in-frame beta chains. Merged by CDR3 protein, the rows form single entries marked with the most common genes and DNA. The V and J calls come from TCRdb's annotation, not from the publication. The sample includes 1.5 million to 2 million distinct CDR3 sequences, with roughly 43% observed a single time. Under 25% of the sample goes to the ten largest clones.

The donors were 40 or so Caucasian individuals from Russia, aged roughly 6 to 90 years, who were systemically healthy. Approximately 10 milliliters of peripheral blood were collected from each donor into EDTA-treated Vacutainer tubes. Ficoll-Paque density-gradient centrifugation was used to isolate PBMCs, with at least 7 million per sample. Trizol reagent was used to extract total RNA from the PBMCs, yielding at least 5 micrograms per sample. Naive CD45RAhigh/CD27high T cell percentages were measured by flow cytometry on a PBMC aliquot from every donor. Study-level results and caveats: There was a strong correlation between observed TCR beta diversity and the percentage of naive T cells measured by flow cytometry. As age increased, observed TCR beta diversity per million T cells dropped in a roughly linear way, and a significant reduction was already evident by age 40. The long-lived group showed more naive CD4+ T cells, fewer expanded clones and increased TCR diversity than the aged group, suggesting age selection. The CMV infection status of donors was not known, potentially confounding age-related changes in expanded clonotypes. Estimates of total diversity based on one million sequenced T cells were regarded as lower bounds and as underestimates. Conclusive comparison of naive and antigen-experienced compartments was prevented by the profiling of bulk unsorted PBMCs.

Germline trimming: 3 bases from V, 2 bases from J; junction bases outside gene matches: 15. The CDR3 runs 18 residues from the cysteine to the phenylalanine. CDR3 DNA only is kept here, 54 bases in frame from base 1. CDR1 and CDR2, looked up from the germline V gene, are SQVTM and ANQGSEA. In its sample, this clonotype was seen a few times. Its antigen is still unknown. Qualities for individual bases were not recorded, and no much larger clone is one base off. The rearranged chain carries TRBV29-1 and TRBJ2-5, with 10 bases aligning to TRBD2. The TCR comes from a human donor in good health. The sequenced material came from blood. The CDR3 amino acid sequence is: CSVDPSVRGLARQETQYF. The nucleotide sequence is TGCAGCGTTGACCCAAGCGTAAGGGGACTAGCGAGACAAGAGACCCAGTACTTC.